This is a list of T cell receptor beta chains from one sample in a study of T cell responses to AZD1222 COVID-19 vaccine. The data were produced by immunoSEQ multiplex PCR, yet TCRdb's version contains in-frame clones alone and is incomplete. The profile shows approximately 180,000 clones, about 91% of them singletons. The sequencing used peripheral blood, collected on day 0 of AZD1222 vaccination. These TCRs come from an adult in good health. CDR3s include the opening cysteine and the closing phenylalanine or tryptophan. A D gene is named only where the DNA matches it firmly. Not all rows give a size; the values are once, few, many and, for expanded clones, a class.

TRBV12-3/TRBV12-4,.,once,TRBJ2-7,CASKFRNLGEQYF,TGTGCCAGCAAGTTTAGGAACCTGGGGGAGCAGTACTTC
TRBV2,.,.,TRBJ2-5,CASRQGGQETQYF,TGTGCCAGCAGGCAGGGCGGCCAAGAGACCCAGTACTTC
TRBV4-1,TRBD2,.,TRBJ2-7,CASSQLARDYRYEQYF,TGCGCCAGCAGCCAGCTTGCACGGGACTACCGCTACGAGCAGTACTTC
TRBV6-5,TRBD1,.,TRBJ2-1,CASRTGGVQSNEQFF,TGTGCCAGCAGGACAGGGGGCGTTCAGAGCAATGAGCAGTTCTTC
TRBV30,TRBD1,.,TRBJ1-5,CAWTRDRASQPQHF,TGTGCCTGGACCAGGGACAGGGCGAGTCAGCCCCAGCATTTT
TRBV15,TRBD1,.,TRBJ2-7,CATSKDRDGPNEQYF,TGTGCCACCAGCAAAGACAGGGATGGTCCTAACGAGCAGTACTTC
TRBV4-1,TRBD1,.,TRBJ1-5,CASSQEDRGLQPQHF,TGCGCCAGCAGCCAAGAGGACAGGGGTTTGCAGCCCCAGCATTTT
TRBV5-1,.,.,TRBJ2-7,CASSPGAGATYEQYF,TGCGCCAGCAGCCCAGGGGCGGGCGCGACCTACGAGCAGTACTTC
TRBV7-8,TRBD2,.,TRBJ2-5,CASSPGGIRETQYF,TGTGCCAGCAGCCCGGGGGGTATTCGGGAGACCCAGTACTTC
TRBV11-2,.,once,TRBJ2-7,CASSFSGSLSYEQYF,TGTGCCAGCAGCTTCTCAGGGAGTCTCTCCTACGAGCAGTACTTC
TRBV9,.,.,TRBJ1-2,CASSVSGINYGYTF,TGTGCCAGCAGCGTATCAGGAATTAACTATGGCTACACCTTC
TRBV3-1/TRBV3-2,.,.,TRBJ1-1,CASSQVFQRISGCEAFF,TGTGCCAGCAGCCAAGTATTTCAGCGGATCAGTGGCTGTGAAGCTTTCTTT
TRBV6-5,.,once,TRBJ2-6,CASSYGPSGANVLTF,TGTGCCAGCAGTTACGGGCCCTCTGGGGCCAACGTCCTGACTTTC
TRBV15,.,.,TRBJ1-1,CATSSRRDQNTEAFF,TGTGCCACCAGCAGCCGACGGGACCAGAACACTGAAGCTTTCTTT
TRBV18,.,once,TRBJ1-4,CASSPPGTGEKLFF,TGTGCCAGCTCACCACCGGGGACGGGTGAAAAACTGTTTTTT
TRBV3-1/TRBV3-2,.,once,TRBJ1-4,CASSHGTRFF,TGTGCCAGCAGCCATGGGACACGGTTTTTT
TRBV2,.,once,TRBJ1-1,CASSEWPGAFF,TGTGCCAGCAGTGAATGGCCTGGAGCTTTCTTT
TRBV7-2,.,.,TRBJ1-2,CASSPRGGGGGYTF,TGTGCCAGCAGCCCTCGAGGCGGGGGAGGCGGCTACACCTTC
TRBV28,.,.,TRBJ1-6,CASSPGAGNSPLHF,TGTGCCAGCAGCCCAGGGGCAGGGAATTCACCCCTCCACTTT
TRBV4-1,.,once,TRBJ2-1,CASSQDFQSGLNNEQFF,TGCGCCAGCAGCCAAGATTTTCAGTCGGGGCTGAACAATGAGCAGTTCTTC
TRBV6-1,.,.,TRBJ1-6,CASSDTERTRSPLHF,TGTGCCAGCAGTGATACCGAGCGGACGAGATCACCCCTCCACTTT
TRBV12-5,.,.,TRBJ1-3,CASGFGPSPTSGNTIYF,TGTGCTAGTGGTTTTGGACCCTCCCCAACGTCTGGAAACACCATATATTTT
TRBV7-3,TRBD1,few,TRBJ2-3,CASSWAGGSPDTQYF,TGTGCCAGCAGCTGGGCAGGGGGCTCCCCAGATACGCAGTATTTT
TRBV27,.,.,TRBJ1-5,CASSLSGPRNDPQHF,TGTGCCAGCAGTTTATCAGGGCCCCGCAATGACCCCCAGCATTTT
TRBV4-2,TRBD2,.,TRBJ2-1,CASSQEWGSGGSNEQFF,TGTGCCAGCAGCCAAGAATGGGGTAGCGGGGGGTCCAATGAGCAGTTCTTC
TRBV6-2/TRBV6-3,.,.,TRBJ2-2,CASSYIGPRGELFF,TGTGCCAGCAGTTACATAGGCCCTCGTGGGGAGCTGTTTTTT
TRBV5-1,.,.,TRBJ1-3,CASTPDGAGNTIYF,TGCGCCAGCACCCCTGACGGGGCTGGAAACACCATATATTTT
TRBV25-1,.,.,TRBJ2-2,CASSPGRPGELFF,TGTGCCAGCAGTCCAGGGAGGCCCGGGGAGCTGTTTTTT
TRBV10-3,.,.,TRBJ1-3,CAISDGEAGNTIYF,TGTGCCATCAGTGATGGGGAAGCTGGAAACACCATATATTTT
TRBV6-4,.,.,TRBJ1-6,CASGSPGSYNSPLHF,TGTGCCAGCGGTTCCCCAGGCTCCTATAATTCACCCCTCCACTTT